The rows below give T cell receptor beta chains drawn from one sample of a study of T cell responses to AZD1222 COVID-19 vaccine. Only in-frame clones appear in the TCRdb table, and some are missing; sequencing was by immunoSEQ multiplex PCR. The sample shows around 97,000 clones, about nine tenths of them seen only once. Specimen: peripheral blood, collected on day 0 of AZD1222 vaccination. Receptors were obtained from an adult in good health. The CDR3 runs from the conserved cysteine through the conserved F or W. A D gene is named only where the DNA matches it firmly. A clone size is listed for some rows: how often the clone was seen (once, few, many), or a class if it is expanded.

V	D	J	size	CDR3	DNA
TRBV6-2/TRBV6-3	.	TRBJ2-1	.	CASSYMRDFETSYNEQFF	TGTGCCAGCAGTTACATGAGGGATTTCGAAACCTCCTACAATGAGCAGTTCTTC
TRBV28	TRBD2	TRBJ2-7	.	CAAGEARYEQYF	TGTGCTGCGGGGGAGGCCCGCTACGAGCAGTACTTC
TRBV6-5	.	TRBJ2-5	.	CASRRGTVQETQYF	TGTGCCAGCAGGCGCGGGACGGTCCAAGAGACCCAGTACTTC
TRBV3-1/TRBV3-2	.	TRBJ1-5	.	CASSQDPHQPQHF	TGTGCCAGCAGCCAAGATCCCCATCAGCCCCAGCATTTT
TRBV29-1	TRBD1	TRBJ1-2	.	CSVEKETGIGPYGYTF	TGCAGCGTTGAAAAAGAGACAGGGATAGGGCCCTATGGCTACACCTTC
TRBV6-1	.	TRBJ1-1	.	CASSEMGKERAFF	TGTGCCAGCAGTGAAATGGGGAAGGAAAGAGCTTTCTTT
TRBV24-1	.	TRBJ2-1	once	CATSDPLNRGEQFF	TGTGCCACCAGTGATCCCCTTAATAGGGGTGAGCAGTTCTTC
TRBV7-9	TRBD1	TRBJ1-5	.	CASSRSGQGGNQPQHF	TGTGCCAGCAGCCGATCCGGACAGGGCGGCAATCAGCCCCAGCATTTT
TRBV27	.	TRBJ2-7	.	CARWRVSYEQYF	TGTGCCAGGTGGAGGGTCTCCTACGAGCAGTACTTC
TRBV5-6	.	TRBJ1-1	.	CASSFMGGAGMNTEAFF	TGTGCCAGCAGCTTCATGGGGGGCGCAGGGATGAACACTGAAGCTTTCTTT
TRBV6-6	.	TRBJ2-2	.	CASSYSVGGELFF	TGTGCCAGCAGTTACTCGGTTGGCGGGGAGCTGTTTTTT
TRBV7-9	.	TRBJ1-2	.	CASSLGGDGYTF	TGTGCCAGCAGCTTAGGGGGGGATGGCTACACCTTC
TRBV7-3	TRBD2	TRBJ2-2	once	CASSFTSGTNTGELFF	TGTGCCAGCAGCTTCACTAGCGGGACTAACACCGGGGAGCTGTTTTTT
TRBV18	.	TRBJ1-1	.	CASSRGGRAPSLNTEAFF	TGTGCCAGCTCACGGGGTGGGAGGGCCCCCAGTCTGAACACTGAAGCTTTCTTT
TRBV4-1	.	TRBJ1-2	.	CASSSYYKRFGDYGYTF	TGCGCCAGCAGCTCTTACTACAAACGGTTCGGCGACTATGGCTACACCTTC
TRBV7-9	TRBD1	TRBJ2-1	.	CASSSTGSSYNEQFF	TGTGCCAGCAGCTCGACAGGGAGCTCCTACAATGAGCAGTTCTTC
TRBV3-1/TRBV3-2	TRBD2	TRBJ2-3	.	CASSLGLGFTDTQYF	TGTGCCAGCAGCCTCGGACTAGGATTCACAGATACGCAGTATTTT
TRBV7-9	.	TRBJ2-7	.	CASSLVGAAGEQYF	TGTGCCAGCAGCTTAGTAGGGGCAGCGGGCGAGCAGTACTTC
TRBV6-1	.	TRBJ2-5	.	CASREGETQYF	TGTGCCAGCAGAGAGGGGGAGACCCAGTACTTC
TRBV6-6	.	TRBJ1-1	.	CASSKHPDTEAFF	TGTGCCAGCAGTAAACATCCCGACACTGAAGCTTTCTTT
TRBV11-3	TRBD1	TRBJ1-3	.	CASSKGQGTGNTIYF	TGTGCCAGCAGCAAGGGACAGGGAACTGGAAACACCATATATTTT
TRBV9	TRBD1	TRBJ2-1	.	CASSVKASQGAGYNEQFF	TGTGCCAGCAGCGTGAAAGCCTCCCAGGGGGCGGGATACAATGAGCAGTTCTTC
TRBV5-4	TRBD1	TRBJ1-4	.	CASSAAQGAGEKLFF	TGTGCCAGCAGCGCCGCACAGGGGGCGGGTGAAAAACTGTTTTTT
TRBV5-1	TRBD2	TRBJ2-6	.	CASSPAGVGANVLTF	TGCGCCAGCAGCCCGGCGGGGGTAGGGGCCAACGTCCTGACTTTC
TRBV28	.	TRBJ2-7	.	CASSLARVSYEQYF	TGTGCCAGCAGTTTAGCCAGGGTTTCCTACGAGCAGTACTTC
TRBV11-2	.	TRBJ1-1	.	CASSLGRAENAFF	TGTGCCAGCAGCCTCGGCAGGGCCGAAAATGCTTTCTTT
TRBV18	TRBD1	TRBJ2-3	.	CASSGDRGQDTQYF	TGTGCCAGCTCCGGGGACAGGGGGCAAGATACGCAGTATTTT
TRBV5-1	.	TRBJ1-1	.	CASSLGAALEAFF	TGCGCCAGCAGCTTGGGGGCGGCCCTCGAAGCTTTCTTT
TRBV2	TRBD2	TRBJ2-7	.	CASRLSLAGQDEQYF	TGTGCCAGCAGGTTGTCCCTAGCGGGACAAGACGAGCAGTACTTC
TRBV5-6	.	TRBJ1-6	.	CASSLSGSNSPLHF	TGTGCCAGCAGCTTGTCGGGCAGTAATTCACCCCTCCACTTT
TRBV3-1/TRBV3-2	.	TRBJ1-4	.	CASSQELQYNEKLFF	TGTGCCAGCAGCCAAGAACTACAGTATAATGAAAAACTGTTTTTT
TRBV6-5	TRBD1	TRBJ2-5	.	CASTQGRGTETQYF	TGTGCCAGCACCCAAGGCAGGGGGACGGAGACCCAGTACTTC
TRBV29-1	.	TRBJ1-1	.	CSVTGTLNTEAFF	TGCAGCGTCACCGGGACACTGAACACTGAAGCTTTCTTT
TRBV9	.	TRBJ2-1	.	CASSVAGQSYNEQFF	TGTGCCAGCAGCGTAGCAGGGCAGAGCTACAATGAGCAGTTCTTC
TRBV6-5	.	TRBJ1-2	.	CASSPQGFHGYTF	TGTGCCAGCAGTCCGCAGGGGTTCCATGGCTACACCTTC
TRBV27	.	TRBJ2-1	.	CASSLYGSNEQFF	TGTGCCAGCAGTTTATACGGATCTAATGAGCAGTTCTTC
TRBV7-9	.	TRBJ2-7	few	CASSLALSSYEQYF	TGTGCCAGCAGCTTAGCGCTGAGCTCCTACGAGCAGTACTTC
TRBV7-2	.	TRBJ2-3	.	CASSLVSSTDTQYF	TGTGCCAGCAGCTTAGTGAGTAGCACAGATACGCAGTATTTT
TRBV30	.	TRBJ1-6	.	CAWSRTSGPLHF	TGTGCCTGGAGTCGGACTTCGGGACCCCTTCACTTT
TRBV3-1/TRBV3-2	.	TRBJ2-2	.	CASSQDGLNTGELFF	TGTGCCAGCAGCCAAGATGGGCTGAACACCGGGGAGCTGTTTTTT
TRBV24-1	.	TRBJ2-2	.	CATSAGTTNTGELFF	TGTGCCACCAGTGCCGGAACCACGAACACCGGGGAGCTGTTTTTT
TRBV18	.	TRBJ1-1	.	CASSDMNTEAFF	TGTGCCAGCTCCGATATGAACACTGAAGCTTTCTTT